What follows describes a single T cell receptor (beta chain). Looked up from germline, CDR1 is LGHDT and CDR2 is YNNKEL (reference sequence). Trimming stripped 8 bases from V and 0 bases from J, with 7 bases between. The CDR3 is made up of 12 amino acids. In the source study's methods: Cell counts per sample came from amplifying reference gene primers. Produced via immunoSEQ multiplex PCR; TCRdb's table is partial and in-frame only. That table gives V, J and clone size, and the DNA gave D and trimming. The sample has 350,000 to 400,000 clones, approximately 90% seen once. The sample belongs to a study of blood T cell repertoires in COVID-19.

Sequenced material: PBMCs or T cells enriched from blood (not recorded which). V gene TRBV3-1 (or the pseudogene TRBV3-2) combines with J gene TRBJ1-2, with D maybe TRBD1 (5 bases). The receptor's source is a woman in her forties who had been exposed to COVID-19. The CDR3 DNA reads as TGTGCCAGCCGGGGGACTAACTATGGCTACACCTTC. Amino acids: CASRGTNYGYTF.